The 15 T cell receptor beta chains in this list originate from one sample, sequenced in a study of blood T cell repertoires in COVID-19. The assay was immunoSEQ multiplex PCR, and TCRdb's table has in-frame clones only and misses some. The table has 200,000 to 250,000 clones, 70% to 90% seen once. Sequencing was performed on peripheral blood. The receptors here all came from a woman in her 70s with active or convalescent COVID-19.

The chain carries TRBV12-5 and TRBJ1-2; D uncertain. Germline V lookup: CDR1 LGHNT, CDR2 FRNRAP. Trimming removed 2 bases from V and 6 bases from J, with 19 bases in between. The length of the CDR3 is 16 residues. The CDR3 bases are TGTGCTAGTGGTTTGTTAGTGGCAGGCCCTGTCGATGGCTACACCTTC. Amino acid sequence: CASGLLVAGPVDGYTF.

The chain couples TRBV24-1 to TRBJ2-7; TRBD1 matches 9 bases. V lost 9 bases and J lost 4; bases outside the gene matches: 15. In germline, CDR1 is KGHDR, CDR2 SFDVKD. The CDR3 has 16 amino acids. Here the CDR3 DNA reads TGTGCCACCTCCCCCCACCCCGGGACAGGGCCGTACGAGCAGTACTTC. Its translation: CATSPHPGTGPYEQYF.

The J gene is TRBJ1-5, the V gene TRBV27; D uncertain. Between the trimmed V and J ends, which lost 9 bases and 0 bases, there was a span of 27 bases. This CDR3 is built from 19 residues. Germline V CDR1 and CDR2: MNHEY, SMNVEV (reference sequence). CDR3 DNA sequence: TGTGCCAGTCGTCAAAGTTTCGGGTCCCGCGCCTTTAGCAATCAGCCCCAGCATTTT. Its translation is CASRQSFGSRAFSNQPQHF.

J is TRBJ1-5 and V is TRBV24-1, with 7 bases identical to TRBD1. The CDR3 contains 14 residues. Germline-derived CDR1 and CDR2 are KGHDR and SFDVKD. Germline trimming cut 9 bases from V and 6 bases from J; bases unmatched to any gene: 10. The CDR3 bases are TGTGCCACCCAAGGGGGCTCCCTTTCTCAGCCCCAGCATTTT. Protein: CATQGGSLSQPQHF.

This chain links TRBV12-3 or TRBV12-4 with TRBJ1-1; D remains unclear. The CDR3 is 11 amino acids. Trimming cost V 6 bases and J 1 base, with 3 bases left between them. Here the CDR3 DNA reads TGTGCCAGCAGCAGGAACACTGAAGCTTTCTTT. It encodes CASSRNTEAFF.

The gene calls are TRBV10-3 and TRBJ1-1; no definite D call. The V end lost 11 bases, the J end lost 1 base, and 17 bases lay between the germline ends. The CDR3 loop spans 14 amino acids. Germline CDR1 is ENHRY and CDR2 is SYGVKD. Here the CDR3 reads CASQISQQNTEAFF. The CDR3 DNA reads as TGTGCCTCCCAAATCTCACAGCAGAACACTGAAGCTTTCTTT.

This clone has only one observation. The CDR3 region has the DNA TGTGCCAGCTCACCCGGACTAGCGGTCAACACCGGGGAGCTGTTTTTT. Residues: CASSPGLAVNTGELFF. V gene TRBV18 combines with J gene TRBJ2-2; 10 bases agree with TRBD2. Looked up from germline, CDR1 is KGHSH and CDR2 is LQKENI. CDR3 length equals 16 residues. J was trimmed by 2 bases and V by 3 bases; bases with no gene match: 3.

In nucleotides, the CDR3 is TGTGCCAGCACCCAACTAGGACTAGTGAACAACAATGAGCAGTTCTTC. Translation: CASTQLGLVNNNEQFF. This chain links TRBV7-6 with TRBJ2-1; TRBD2 matches 7 bases. Germline V CDR1 and CDR2: SGHVS, FNYEAQ. With V trimmed by 7 bases and J by 5 bases, 14 bases remained unmatched. This CDR3 has 16 amino acids.

This clone was detected only a few times. This chain joins TRBV6-5 and TRBJ1-2, with 7 bases that match TRBD1. J was trimmed by 6 bases and V by 0 bases; bases with no gene match: 4. CDR3 length: 14 amino acids. CDR1 and CDR2 from the germline V gene are MNHEY and SVGAGI. CDR3 amino acids: CASSYSGRGDGYTF. CDR3 nucleotide sequence: TGTGCCAGCAGTTACTCGGGCAGGGGGGATGGCTACACCTTC.

The rearrangement links TRBV5-1 to TRBJ2-3; 9 nucleotides line up with TRBD1. With 2 bases clipped from V and 2 bases from J, the junction kept 6 bases outside the gene matches. This CDR3 spans 16 amino acids. Germline values: CDR1 SGHRS, CDR2 YFSETQ. In nucleotides, the CDR3 is TGCGCCAGCAGCTTCCGGACAGGGGACCCCACAGATACGCAGTATTTT. This sequence encodes CASSFRTGDPTDTQYF. Full variable domain (remainder filled in from reference TRBV5-1 and TRBJ2-3): KAGVTQTPRYLIKTRGQQVTLSCSPISGHRSVSWYQQTPGQGLQFLFEYFSETQRNKGNFPGRFSGRQFSNSRSEMNVSTLELGDSALYLCASSFRTGDPTDTQYFGPGTRLTVL.

The rearrangement joins TRBV4-3 to TRBJ2-7; 11 nucleotides align to TRBD1. V lost 0 bases and J lost 7; bases outside the gene matches: 11. The CDR3 is made up of 17 amino acids. Germline loops: CDR1 LGHNA, CDR2 YSLEER. The CDR3: CASSQDPPGTGGTEQYF. The CDR3 nucleotides read TGCGCCAGCAGCCAAGATCCCCCCGGGACAGGGGGTACAGAGCAGTACTTC.

The chain uses TRBV18 and TRBJ1-1; weak D call: TRBD1 (6 bases). The CDR3 totals 14 residues. Germline V gives CDR1 KGHSH, CDR2 LQKENI. Trimming shortened V by 3 bases and J by 13 bases, and 21 bases separated the two germline ends. The CDR3 sequence is CASSPGAATRRVFF. CDR3 coding DNA: TGTGCCAGCTCACCGGGGGCGGCGACCCGAAGGGTTTTCTTT.

This clone occurred a few times. The V call is TRBV29-1, the J call TRBJ2-5, with D perhaps TRBD2 (7 bases). V lost 1 base and J 5 bases, leaving 17 bases between the germline ends. In germline, CDR1 is SQVTM, CDR2 ANQGSEA. The CDR3 spans 15 residues. The CDR3 loop is CSVEGPWGGRETQYF. The DNA for the CDR3 is TGCAGCGTTGAAGGTCCATGGGGGGGCCGGGAGACCCAGTACTTC.

The genes are TRBV3-1 (or the pseudogene TRBV3-2) and TRBJ1-3, with a possible D match to TRBD1 (5 bases). Germline V gives CDR1 LGHDT, CDR2 YNNKEL (reference sequence). V dropped 4 bases and J dropped 0 bases, with 19 bases sitting between them. The CDR3 sequence is 18 residues long. This CDR3 reads CASSLNRDRLSSGNTIYF. The CDR3 DNA reads as TGTGCCAGCAGCCTAAACCGCGACAGACTGAGCTCTGGAAACACCATATATTTT.

The chain joins TRBV10-3 to TRBJ2-3; 8 bases fit TRBD1. CDR3 length: 15 amino acids. V was clipped by 6 bases and J by 2 bases; unmatched bases: 7. Germline-derived CDR1 and CDR2 are ENHRY and SYGVKD. The CDR3 region has the DNA TGTGCCATCAGCCTCCAGGGGGCAAACACAGATACGCAGTATTTT. Residues: CAISLQGANTDTQYF.